The clone carrying this TCR beta chain was detected ten times or more. Its antigen is not known. This CDR3 is built from 18 residues. Trimming removed 5 bases from V and 1 base from J; junction bases left unmatched: 15. Germline values: CDR1 SQVTM, CDR2 ANQGSEA. Quantitative 5'-RACE with molecular barcodes produced the TCR beta libraries. One entry per CDR3 protein results from TCRdb running MiXCR on the 5' RACE reads. Among fewer than 750,000 distinct CDR3 sequences listed, roughly 19% were seen once. The source of the sample is a study of CD8 T cells in ankylosing spondylitis. Findings and limits, study-wide: The study identified a TCR beta motif of under ten highly homologous variants that appeared characteristic of ankylosing spondylitis blood. Reported data indicate significant enrichment of disease-linked clones within matched ankylosing spondylitis synovial fluid.

Sequencing input: blood, either unsorted or a sorted T cell fraction (not recorded which). The receptor was isolated from a male donor with ankylosing spondylitis. The rearrangement links TRBV29-1 to TRBJ2-1; TRBD1 matches 9 bases. CDR3 coding DNA: TGCAGCGTTCAACCACTCCGGTCCGGGACAGGGTCCTACAATGAGCAGTTCTTC. Protein product: CSVQPLRSGTGSYNEQFF.